The T cell receptor (beta chain) under discussion was sequenced for a study of T cells in Graves' hyperthyroidism and ophthalmopathy. Amplification of TCR beta CDR3 regions used RNA as the template. Primed by the HTBI set, a first-round RT-PCR was run on the TCR CDR3. TCRdb itself ran the multiplex PCR reads through MiXCR, one entry per CDR3 protein. The sample shows about 590,000 distinct CDR3 sequences, around 14% of them seen only once. A few counts support this clonotype. The germline V gene encodes CDR1 SGDLS and CDR2 YYNGEE. V gave up 4 bases and J gave up 0 bases, with 14 bases separating them. This CDR3 spans 16 amino acids.

Material for sequencing was blood. This TCR was sampled from a woman aged 25 to 39 with Graves' hyperthyroidism. The chain recombines TRBV9 with TRBJ2-1, with D tentatively TRBD1 (6 bases). CDR3 nucleotides: TGTGCCAGCAGCCCAAGATGGACAGCCTCCTACAATGAGCAGTTCTTC. This sequence encodes CASSPRWTASYNEQFF.